Below, 18 T cell receptor beta chains from the same sample are listed, as sequenced in a study of cytomegalovirus exposure and HLA in healthy donors. PCR amplification relied on 60 Vbeta primers (plus 13 Jbeta primers). Data came from immunoSEQ multiplex PCR; TCRdb stores just in-frame clones and leaves some out. The data contain about 130,000 clones, about 80% of them seen just once; the ten biggest clones take up 1%. Sequenced: PBMCs. The receptors come from a man in his forties in good health and CMV-seronegative.

The chain recombines TRBV6-5 with TRBJ1-1; possible D gene TRBD1, 5 bases. The V and J ends lost 5 bases and 1 base respectively, with 8 bases between them. The germline CDR1 and CDR2 sequences are MNHEY and SVGAGI. CDR3 length equals 13 residues. CDR3 sequence: CASSNTGNTEAFF. CDR3 coding DNA: TGTGCCAGCAGTAATACAGGGAACACTGAAGCTTTCTTT.

The genes are TRBV28 and TRBJ2-3; tentatively, D is TRBD1 (6 bases). The CDR3 runs to 12 residues. Trimming cost V 4 bases and J 4 bases, with 6 bases left between them. Germline V gene lookup returns CDR1 MDHEN and CDR2 SYDVKM. The CDR3 sequence is CASSWTADTQYF. CDR3 DNA sequence: TGTGCCAGCAGTTGGACAGCAGATACGCAGTATTTT.

The genes are TRBV28 and TRBJ1-4; tentative D call: TRBD1 (5 bases). Germline values: CDR1 MDHEN, CDR2 SYDVKM. Trimming removed 6 bases at V and 2 bases at J, with 13 bases between. This CDR3 has 15 residues. This chain's CDR3 is CASSSLGGTNEKLFF. The CDR3 DNA follows: TGTGCCAGCAGCTCGCTCGGGGGGACTAATGAAAAACTGTTTTTT. Combining the CDR3 with reference TRBV28 and TRBJ1-4 gives the whole variable domain DVKVTQSSRYLVKRTGEKVFLECVQDMDHENMFWYRQDPGLGLRLIYFSYDVKMKEKGDIPEGYSVSREKKERFSLILESASTNQTSMYLCASSSLGGTNEKLFFGSGTQLSVL.

This clone was counted between two and nine times. CDR3 sequence (DNA): TGTGCCAGCAGTTTAGGACAGGGGACGTACGAGCAGTACTTC. Its protein product is CASSLGQGTYEQYF. This chain links TRBV27 with TRBJ2-7; 9 bases are a match to TRBD1. CDR1 MNHEY and CDR2 SMNVEV come from the germline V gene (reference sequence). The CDR3 has 14 amino acids. With V trimmed by 2 bases and J by 4 bases, 3 bases remained unmatched.

This chain links TRBV6-5 with TRBJ2-7, with D possibly matching TRBD1 (7 bases). From germline, CDR1 is MNHEY and CDR2 SVGAGI. CDR3 length: 14 amino acids. The V gene lost 10 bases and the J gene lost 7 bases, with 23 bases spanning the gap. The CDR3 nucleotides are TGTGCCACCAATGGGAGGAGGGGGCCCGTGGAGCAGTACTTC. This sequence encodes CATNGRRGPVEQYF.

This chain connects TRBV10-3 to TRBJ1-4, with D tentatively TRBD1 (5 bases). CDR3 length: 14 residues. Trimming shortened V by 7 bases and J by 0 bases, and 9 bases separated the two germline ends. CDR1 and CDR2 from the germline V gene are ENHRY and SYGVKD. CDR3 sequence reads: CAIKGTATNEKLFF. Here the CDR3 DNA reads TGTGCCATCAAAGGGACTGCAACTAATGAAAAACTGTTTTTT.

The chain couples TRBV27 to TRBJ2-5; maybe TRBD1 (6 bases). The ends were cut back, 6 bases at V and 9 bases at J, with 14 bases in the middle. The CDR3 is 12 amino acids. Germline CDR1 MNHEY, CDR2 SMNVEV (reference sequence). The CDR3 sequence is CASSYAQGPQYF. CDR3 nucleotide sequence: TGTGCCAGCAGCTACGCTCAGGGGCCCCAGTACTTC.

This clone was detected only once. The chain is built from TRBV27 and TRBJ2-2; D gene ambiguous. The length of the CDR3 is 12 residues. Germline CDR1 reads MNHEY; CDR2 reads SMNVEV (reference sequence). V dropped 7 bases and J dropped 8 bases, with 11 bases sitting between them. CDR3 region: CASISPPGELFF. CDR3 sequence (DNA): TGTGCCAGCATCAGTCCCCCGGGGGAGCTGTTTTTT.

The rearrangement uses TRBV7-9 and TRBJ1-4; weak D call: TRBD1 (5 bases). The CDR3 sequence is 13 residues long. Germline CDR1 is SEHNR and CDR2 is FQNEAQ (reference sequence). Deletions cut 6 bases from V and 8 bases from J, with 13 bases between. This CDR3 reads CASSWGPGEKLFF. CDR3 in DNA: TGTGCCAGCAGTTGGGGCCCAGGGGAAAAACTGTTTTTT.

The V call is TRBV5-1, the J call TRBJ2-3; TRBD1 aligns across 7 bases. The junction had 7 bases not matched to a gene; V was cut back by 3 bases and J by 3 bases. Germline values: CDR1 SGHRS, CDR2 YFSETQ. This CDR3 spans 15 amino acids. CDR3 bases: TGCGCCAGCAGCTCCTCAACAGGGGTTACAGATACGCAGTATTTT. It is translated as CASSSSTGVTDTQYF.

The chain carries TRBV28 and TRBJ1-2; D may be TRBD1 (6 bases). Deletions cut 5 bases from V and 5 bases from J, with 15 bases between. The CDR3 spans 14 residues. Germline loops: CDR1 MDHEN, CDR2 SYDVKM. The chain's CDR3 is CASSPQGRGYGYTF. CDR3 sequence (DNA): TGTGCCAGCAGTCCCCAGGGCAGGGGATATGGCTACACCTTC.

This chain uses TRBV19 with TRBJ2-6, with 7 bases lining up with TRBD2. CDR1 and CDR2 from the germline V gene are LNHDA and SQIVND (reference sequence). V was pared by 0 bases and J by 2 bases, with 1 base of the junction left unmatched. The length of the CDR3 is 16 residues. CDR3 DNA sequence: TGTGCCAGTAGTATAGAGGCGGGGGCTGGGGCCAACGTCCTGACTTTC. As protein: CASSIEAGAGANVLTF.

The V call is TRBV4-2, the J call TRBJ2-1; possible D gene TRBD2, 6 bases. The ends were cut back, 4 bases at V and 0 bases at J, with 16 bases in the middle. This CDR3 spans 17 amino acids. CDR1 LGHNA and CDR2 YNFKEQ come from the germline V gene. The CDR3: CASSRGSGLNSYNEQFF. The DNA for the CDR3 is TGTGCCAGCAGCCGTGGTAGCGGACTAAACTCCTACAATGAGCAGTTCTTC.

The V and J genes are TRBV29-1 and TRBJ2-7, with a possible D match to TRBD1 (6 bases). The V end was cut by 4 bases, the J end by 4 bases, with 20 bases between. Germline V gene data show CDR1 as SQVTM and CDR2 as ANQGSEA. This CDR3 spans 15 amino acids. CDR3 protein: CSVGPPGHQLYEQYF. CDR3 DNA sequence: TGCAGCGTTGGACCCCCGGGACATCAGTTATACGAGCAGTACTTC.

This clone has only a few counts. The chain joins TRBV11-2 to TRBJ2-2, with D unresolved. This CDR3 comprises 15 residues. The germline V and J ends were trimmed by 5 bases and 1 base, with 11 bases remaining between them. Germline V gene lookup returns CDR1 SGHAT and CDR2 FQNNGV. This chain's CDR3 is CASSQNPGNTGELFF. Written as DNA, the CDR3 is TGTGCCAGCAGCCAAAACCCAGGGAACACCGGGGAGCTGTTTTTT. The entire variable domain, with the rest obtained from reference TRBV11-2 and TRBJ2-2, is as follows: EAGVAQSPRYKIIEKRQSVAFWCNPISGHATLYWYQQILGQGPKLLIQFQNNGVVDDSQLPKDRFSAERLKGVDSTLKIQPAKLEDSAVYLCASSQNPGNTGELFFGEGSRLTVL.

The chain couples TRBV5-1 to TRBJ2-1, with 15 bases lining up with TRBD2. This CDR3 region has 17 residues. From germline, CDR1 is SGHRS and CDR2 YFSETQ. The V segment lost 0 bases and the J segment 10 bases; nucleotides outside the gene matches: 8. The CDR3 reads CASSLAGLAGGLGEQFF. For the CDR3, the DNA is TGCGCCAGCAGCTTGGCCGGACTAGCGGGGGGGCTGGGGGAGCAGTTCTTC.

This rearrangement joins TRBV5-6 to TRBJ2-1; 8 positions agree with TRBD1. Germline loops: CDR1 SGHDT, CDR2 YYEEEE. After removal of 4 bases from V and 2 bases from J, the junction contained 5 bases not matched to a gene. CDR3 length: 15 residues. The DNA of the CDR3 is TGTGCCAGCAGCCCTGGACAGGGTACCTACAATGAGCAGTTCTTC. As protein: CASSPGQGTYNEQFF.

The chain links TRBV19 to TRBJ2-6, with 7 bases identical to TRBD2. With V trimmed by 8 bases and J by 0 bases, 7 bases remained unmatched. Germline V gives CDR1 LNHDA, CDR2 SQIVND (reference sequence). The CDR3 spans 16 residues. The CDR3 loop reads CASAQSGVSGANVLTF. The DNA for the CDR3 is TGTGCCAGTGCCCAAAGCGGGGTCTCTGGGGCCAACGTCCTGACTTTC.